Given below is one T cell receptor (beta chain) in context. This record comes from a study of regulatory T cells in long-lasting Graves disease. With iRepertoire HTBI primers and Arm-PCR of CDR3 regions, TCR beta libraries were built. TCRdb re-called the multiplex PCR reads with MiXCR, one entry per CDR3 protein. The sample lists about 470,000 distinct CDR3 sequences, roughly 21% occurring once. Germline assignment: CDR1 SGHDN and CDR2 FVKESK. CDR3 length: 15 amino acids. V was clipped by 3 bases and J by 5 bases, with 17 bases between them. Time point in this sample: persistent/refractory GD, antithyroid drugs over 5 years with positive TRAb. From PBMCs, RNA was extracted and then used to make the TCR library.

The input for sequencing was peripheral blood mononuclear cells (PBMCs), taken when the disease was refractory, from a patient treated with antithyroid drugs. This clonotype originated in a female donor with Graves disease. The V call is TRBV14, the J call TRBJ2-7; tentatively, D is TRBD1 (5 bases). CDR3 in amino acids: CASSHLMQGSHEQYF. The CDR3 DNA reads TGTGCCAGCAGCCACCTCATGCAGGGAAGCCACGAGCAGTACTTC.